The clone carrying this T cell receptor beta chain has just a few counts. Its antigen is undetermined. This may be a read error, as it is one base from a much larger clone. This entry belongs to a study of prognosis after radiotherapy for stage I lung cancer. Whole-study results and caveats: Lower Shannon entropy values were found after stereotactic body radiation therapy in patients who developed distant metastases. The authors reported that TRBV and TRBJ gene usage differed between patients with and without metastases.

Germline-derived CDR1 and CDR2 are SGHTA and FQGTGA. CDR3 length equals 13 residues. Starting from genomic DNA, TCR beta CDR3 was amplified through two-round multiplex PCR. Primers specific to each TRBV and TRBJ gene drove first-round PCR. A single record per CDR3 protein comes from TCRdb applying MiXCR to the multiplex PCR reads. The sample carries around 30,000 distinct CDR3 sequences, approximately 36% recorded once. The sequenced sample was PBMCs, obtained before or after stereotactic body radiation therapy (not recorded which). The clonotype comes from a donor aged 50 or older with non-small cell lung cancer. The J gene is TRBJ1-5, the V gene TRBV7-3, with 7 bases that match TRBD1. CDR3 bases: TGTGCCAGCATCTTAGGCAGGGGGCAGCCCCAGCATTTT. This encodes CASILGRGQPQHF.